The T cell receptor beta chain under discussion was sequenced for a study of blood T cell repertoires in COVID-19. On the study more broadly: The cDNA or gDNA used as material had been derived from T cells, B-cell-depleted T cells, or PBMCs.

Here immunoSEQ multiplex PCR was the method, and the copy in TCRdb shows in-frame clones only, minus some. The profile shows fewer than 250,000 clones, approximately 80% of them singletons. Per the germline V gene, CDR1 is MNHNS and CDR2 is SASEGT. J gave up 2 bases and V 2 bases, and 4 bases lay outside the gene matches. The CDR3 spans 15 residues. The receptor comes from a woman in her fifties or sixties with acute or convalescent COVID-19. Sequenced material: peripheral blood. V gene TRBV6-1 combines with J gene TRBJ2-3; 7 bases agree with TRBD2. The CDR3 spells CASSERSGVTDTQYF. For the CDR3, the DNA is TGTGCCAGCAGTGAAAGAAGCGGGGTCACAGATACGCAGTATTTT.